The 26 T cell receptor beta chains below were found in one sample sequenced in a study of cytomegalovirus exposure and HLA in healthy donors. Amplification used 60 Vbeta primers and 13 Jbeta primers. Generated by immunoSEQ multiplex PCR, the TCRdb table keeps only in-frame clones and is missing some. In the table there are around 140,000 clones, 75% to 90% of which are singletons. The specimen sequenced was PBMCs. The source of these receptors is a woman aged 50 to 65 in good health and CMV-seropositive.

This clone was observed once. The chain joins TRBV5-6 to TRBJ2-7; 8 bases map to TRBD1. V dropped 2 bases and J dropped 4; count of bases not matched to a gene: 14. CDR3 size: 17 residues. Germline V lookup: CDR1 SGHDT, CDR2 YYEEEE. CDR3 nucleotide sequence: TGTGCCAGCAGCTTACTAATTACCGGGACAGGACGTTACGAGCAGTACTTC. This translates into CASSLLITGTGRYEQYF.

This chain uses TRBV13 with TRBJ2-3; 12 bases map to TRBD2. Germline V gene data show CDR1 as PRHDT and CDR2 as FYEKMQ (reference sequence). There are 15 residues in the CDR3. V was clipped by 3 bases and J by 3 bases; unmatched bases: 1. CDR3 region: CASSFTSGGTDTQYF. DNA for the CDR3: TGTGCCAGCAGCTTCACTAGCGGGGGGACAGATACGCAGTATTTT.

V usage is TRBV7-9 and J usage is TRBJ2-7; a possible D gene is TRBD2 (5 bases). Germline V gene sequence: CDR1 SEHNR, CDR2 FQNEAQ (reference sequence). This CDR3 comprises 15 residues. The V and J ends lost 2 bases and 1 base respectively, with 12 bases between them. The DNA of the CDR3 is TGTGCCAGCAGCTTATCGCTCGGACTTTCCTACGAGCAGTACTTC. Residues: CASSLSLGLSYEQYF.

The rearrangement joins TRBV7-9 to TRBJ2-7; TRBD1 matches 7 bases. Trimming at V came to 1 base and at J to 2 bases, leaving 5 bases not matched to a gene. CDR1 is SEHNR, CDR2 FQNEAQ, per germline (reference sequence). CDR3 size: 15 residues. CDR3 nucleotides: TGTGCCAGCAGCTTAGTAACAGGGGTCGCCTACGAGCAGTACTTC. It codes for CASSLVTGVAYEQYF.

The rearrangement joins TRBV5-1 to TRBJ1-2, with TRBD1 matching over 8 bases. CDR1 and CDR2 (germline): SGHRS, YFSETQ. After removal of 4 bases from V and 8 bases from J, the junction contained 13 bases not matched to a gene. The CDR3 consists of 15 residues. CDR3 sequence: CASSGGTGTRAGYTF. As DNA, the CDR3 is TGCGCCAGCAGCGGGGGGACAGGCACCAGGGCCGGCTACACCTTC.

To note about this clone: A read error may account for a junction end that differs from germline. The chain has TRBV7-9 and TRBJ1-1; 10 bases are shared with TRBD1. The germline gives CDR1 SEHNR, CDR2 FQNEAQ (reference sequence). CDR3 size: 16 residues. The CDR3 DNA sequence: TGTTCCAGCAGCTTGAGGACAGGGGGTACCAACACTGAAGCTTTCTTT. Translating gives CSSSLRTGGTNTEAFF.

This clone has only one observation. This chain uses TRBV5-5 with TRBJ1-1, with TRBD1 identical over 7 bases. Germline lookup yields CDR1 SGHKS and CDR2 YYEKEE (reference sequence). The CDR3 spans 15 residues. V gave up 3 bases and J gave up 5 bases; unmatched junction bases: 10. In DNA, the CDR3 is TGTGCCAGCAGCTCCCCTAACAGGGGTGAAACTGAAGCTTTCTTT. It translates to CASSSPNRGETEAFF.

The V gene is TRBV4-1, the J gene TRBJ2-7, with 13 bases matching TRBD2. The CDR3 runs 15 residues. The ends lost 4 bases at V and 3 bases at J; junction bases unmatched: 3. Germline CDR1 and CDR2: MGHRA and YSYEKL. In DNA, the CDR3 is TGCGCCAGCAGCCTACTAGCGGGAGGGTACTACGAGCAGTACTTC. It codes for CASSLLAGGYYEQYF.

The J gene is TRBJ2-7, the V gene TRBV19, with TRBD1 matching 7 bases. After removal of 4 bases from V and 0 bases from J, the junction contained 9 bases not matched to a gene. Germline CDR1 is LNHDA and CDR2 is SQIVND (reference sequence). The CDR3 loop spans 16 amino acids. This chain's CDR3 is CASSTPTGATSYEQYF. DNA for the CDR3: TGTGCCAGTAGTACCCCAACAGGGGCCACCTCCTACGAGCAGTACTTC.

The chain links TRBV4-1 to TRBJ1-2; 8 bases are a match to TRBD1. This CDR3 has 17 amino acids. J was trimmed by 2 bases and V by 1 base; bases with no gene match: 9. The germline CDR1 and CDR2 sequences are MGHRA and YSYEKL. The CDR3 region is CASSQVSPGGWNYGYTF. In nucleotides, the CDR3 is TGCGCCAGCAGCCAAGTCTCTCCAGGGGGCTGGAACTATGGCTACACCTTC.

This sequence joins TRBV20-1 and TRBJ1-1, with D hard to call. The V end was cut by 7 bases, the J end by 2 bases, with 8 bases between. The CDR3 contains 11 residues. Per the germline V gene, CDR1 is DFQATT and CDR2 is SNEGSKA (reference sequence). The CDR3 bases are TGCAGTGTCACTTCCAACACTGAAGCTTTCTTT. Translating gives CSVTSNTEAFF.

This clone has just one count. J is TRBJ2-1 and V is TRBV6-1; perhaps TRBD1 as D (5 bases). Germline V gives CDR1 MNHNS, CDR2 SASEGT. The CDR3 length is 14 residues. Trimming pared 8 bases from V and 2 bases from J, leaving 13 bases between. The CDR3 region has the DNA TGTGCCAGCCGGGCAGGGTTCGCCTACAATGAGCAGTTCTTC. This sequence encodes CASRAGFAYNEQFF.

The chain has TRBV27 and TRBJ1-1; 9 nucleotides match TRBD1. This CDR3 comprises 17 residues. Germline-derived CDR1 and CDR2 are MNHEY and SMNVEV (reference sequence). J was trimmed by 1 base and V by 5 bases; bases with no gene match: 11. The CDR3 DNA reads TGTGCCAGCAGTCCTTCCTACAGGGGGCGCTGGAACACTGAAGCTTTCTTT. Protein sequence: CASSPSYRGRWNTEAFF.

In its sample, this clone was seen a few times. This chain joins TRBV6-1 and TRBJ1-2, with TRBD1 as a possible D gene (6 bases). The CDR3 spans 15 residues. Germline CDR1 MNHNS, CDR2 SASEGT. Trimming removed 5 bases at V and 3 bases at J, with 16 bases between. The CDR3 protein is CASSSQWGLDYGYTF. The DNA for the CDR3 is TGTGCCAGCAGTTCACAATGGGGGCTGGACTATGGCTACACCTTC.

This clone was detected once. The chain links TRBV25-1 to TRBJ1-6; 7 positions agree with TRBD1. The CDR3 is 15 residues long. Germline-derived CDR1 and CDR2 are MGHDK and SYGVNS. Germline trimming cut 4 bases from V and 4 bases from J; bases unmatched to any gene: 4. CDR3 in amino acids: CASSAQGPYNSPLHF. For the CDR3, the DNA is TGTGCCAGCAGTGCACAGGGGCCTTATAATTCACCCCTCCACTTT. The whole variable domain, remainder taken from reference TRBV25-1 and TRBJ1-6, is EADIYQTPRYLVIGTGKKITLECSQTMGHDKMYWYQQDPGMELHLIHYSYGVNSTEKGDLSSESTVSRIRTEHFPLTLESARPSHTSQYLCASSAQGPYNSPLHFGNGTRLTVT.

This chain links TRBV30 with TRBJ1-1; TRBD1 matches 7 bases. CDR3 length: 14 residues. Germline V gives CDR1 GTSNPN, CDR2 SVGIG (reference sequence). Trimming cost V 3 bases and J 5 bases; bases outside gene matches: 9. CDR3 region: CAWSHRQGWTEAFF. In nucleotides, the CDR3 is TGTGCCTGGAGCCACCGACAGGGTTGGACTGAAGCTTTCTTT.

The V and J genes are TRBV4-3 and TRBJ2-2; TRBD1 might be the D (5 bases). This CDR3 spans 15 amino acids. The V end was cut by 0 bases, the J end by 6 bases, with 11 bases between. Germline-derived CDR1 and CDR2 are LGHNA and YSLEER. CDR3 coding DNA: TGCGCCAGCAGCCAAGATTCGCCAGGGCCCGGGGAGCTGTTTTTT. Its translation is CASSQDSPGPGELFF.

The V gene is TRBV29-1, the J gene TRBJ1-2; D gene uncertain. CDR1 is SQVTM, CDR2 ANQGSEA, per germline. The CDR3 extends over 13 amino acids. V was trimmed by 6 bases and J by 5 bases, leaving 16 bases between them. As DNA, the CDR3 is TGCAGCGTCCTAGCTACAGTGGGGTATGGCTACACCTTC. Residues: CSVLATVGYGYTF.

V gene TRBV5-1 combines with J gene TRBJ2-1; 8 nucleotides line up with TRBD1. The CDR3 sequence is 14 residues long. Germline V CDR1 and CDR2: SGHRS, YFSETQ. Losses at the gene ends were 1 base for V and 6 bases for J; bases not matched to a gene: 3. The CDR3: CASSLSQGANEQFF. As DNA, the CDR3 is TGCGCCAGCAGCTTGTCTCAGGGGGCCAATGAGCAGTTCTTC.

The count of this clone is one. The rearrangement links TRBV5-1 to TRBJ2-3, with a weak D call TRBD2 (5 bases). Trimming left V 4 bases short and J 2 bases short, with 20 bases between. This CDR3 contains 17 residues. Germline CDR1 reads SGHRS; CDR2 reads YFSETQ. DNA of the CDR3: TGCGCCAGCAGCCCTGGGCGGTCAGCGGATGACACAGATACGCAGTATTTT. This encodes CASSPGRSADDTDTQYF.

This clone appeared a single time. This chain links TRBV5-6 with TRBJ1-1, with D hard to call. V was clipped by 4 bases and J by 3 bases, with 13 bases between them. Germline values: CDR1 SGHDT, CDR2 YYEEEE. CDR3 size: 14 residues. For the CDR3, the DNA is TGTGCCAGCAGCCCTGTAGACGGGTACACTGAAGCTTTCTTT. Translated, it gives CASSPVDGYTEAFF.

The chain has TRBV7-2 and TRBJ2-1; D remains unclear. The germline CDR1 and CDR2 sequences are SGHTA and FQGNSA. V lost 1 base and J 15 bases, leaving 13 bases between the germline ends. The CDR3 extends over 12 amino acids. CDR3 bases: TGTGCCAGCAGCTTAGTTGGTAGCTGTCCGTTCTTC. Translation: CASSLVGSCPFF.

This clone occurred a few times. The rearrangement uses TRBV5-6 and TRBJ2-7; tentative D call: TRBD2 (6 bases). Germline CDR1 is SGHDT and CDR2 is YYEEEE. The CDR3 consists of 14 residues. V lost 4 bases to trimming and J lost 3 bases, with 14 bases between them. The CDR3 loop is CASSIGLNFYEQYF. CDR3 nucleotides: TGTGCCAGCAGCATCGGACTAAACTTCTACGAGCAGTACTTC.

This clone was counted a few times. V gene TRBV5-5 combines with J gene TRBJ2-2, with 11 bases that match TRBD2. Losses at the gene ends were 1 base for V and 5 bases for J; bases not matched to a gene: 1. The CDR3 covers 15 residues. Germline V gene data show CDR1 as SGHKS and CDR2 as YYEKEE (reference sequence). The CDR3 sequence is CASSLTSGSTGELFF. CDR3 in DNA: TGTGCCAGCAGCTTGACTAGCGGGAGTACCGGGGAGCTGTTTTTT.

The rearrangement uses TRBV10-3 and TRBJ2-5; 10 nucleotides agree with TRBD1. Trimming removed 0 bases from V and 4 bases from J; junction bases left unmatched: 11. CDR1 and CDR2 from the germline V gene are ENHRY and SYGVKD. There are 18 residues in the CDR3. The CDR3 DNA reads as TGTGCCATCAGTGAGTCGTTATCCGGGACAGGGGAGAGAGAGACCCAGTACTTC. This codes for CAISESLSGTGERETQYF.

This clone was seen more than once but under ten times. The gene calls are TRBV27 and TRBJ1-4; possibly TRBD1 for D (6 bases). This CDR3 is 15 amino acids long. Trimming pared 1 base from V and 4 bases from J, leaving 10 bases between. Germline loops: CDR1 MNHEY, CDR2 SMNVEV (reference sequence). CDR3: CASSLFGRGNEKLFF. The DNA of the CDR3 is TGTGCCAGCAGTTTATTTGGCAGGGGTAATGAAAAACTGTTTTTT.